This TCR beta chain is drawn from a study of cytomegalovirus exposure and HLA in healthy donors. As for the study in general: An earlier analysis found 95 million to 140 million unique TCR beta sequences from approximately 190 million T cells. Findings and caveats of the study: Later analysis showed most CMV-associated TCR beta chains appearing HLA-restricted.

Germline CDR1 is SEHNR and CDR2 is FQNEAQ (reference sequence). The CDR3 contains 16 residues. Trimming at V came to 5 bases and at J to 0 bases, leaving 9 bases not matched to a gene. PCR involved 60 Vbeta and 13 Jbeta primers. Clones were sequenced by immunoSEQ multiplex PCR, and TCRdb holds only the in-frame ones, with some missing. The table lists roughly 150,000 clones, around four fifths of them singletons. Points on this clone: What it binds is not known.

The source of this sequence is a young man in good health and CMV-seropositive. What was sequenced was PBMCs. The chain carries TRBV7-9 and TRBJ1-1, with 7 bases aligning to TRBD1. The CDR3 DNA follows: TGTGCCAGCAGCCCACTCGAGGGACAGCTGAACACTGAAGCTTTCTTT. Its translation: CASSPLEGQLNTEAFF.